This T cell receptor (beta chain) came from a study of T cells in Graves' hyperthyroidism and ophthalmopathy. Study-level results: Ophthalmopathy stood apart from stable hyperthyroidism in a 13 V-J model. It was a median around 6 months before onset that the model predicted ophthalmopathy.

The CDR3 regions of TCR beta were amplified from RNA transcripts. A set of HTBI primers served as the primers for a first-round RT-PCR of the TCR CDR3. Via MiXCR, TCRdb re-called the multiplex PCR reads, giving one row per CDR3 protein. Of about 640,000 distinct CDR3 sequences in the sample, roughly 15% were seen once. Trimming removed 3 bases at V and 2 bases at J, with 7 bases between. This CDR3 comprises 13 residues. The germline CDR1 and CDR2 sequences are LNHDA and SQIVND (reference sequence). With regard to this clonotype: Its cognate antigen is unknown.

Exclusion followed for patients with uncontrolled infection, other autoimmune disease, pregnancy or lactation. Diagnostic decisions used clinical symptoms, serum thyroxine and TRAb, thyroid ultrasound and orbital computed tomography. The TCR comes from a woman between 50 and 59 years old with Graves' ophthalmopathy. The chain combines TRBV19 with TRBJ1-1; D remains ambiguous. Sequencing used blood. The CDR3 loop is CASSMVLNTEAFF. CDR3 nucleotides: TGTGCCAGTAGTATGGTCCTCAACACTGAAGCTTTCTTT. The variable domain in full, completed from reference TRBV19 and TRBJ1-1, reads DGGITQSPKYLFRKEGQNVTLSCEQNLNHDAMYWYRQDPGQGLRLIYYSQIVNDFQKGDIAEGYSVSREKKESFPLTVTSAQKNPTAFYLCASSMVLNTEAFFGQGTRLTVV.